A selection of T cell receptor beta chains follows, all from one sample in a study of CD8 T cells in Susac syndrome. TCRdb called the immunoSEQ multiplex PCR reads again in MiXCR, with one record for every CDR3 protein. The table records 110,000 or so distinct CDR3 sequences, 94% of them present only once. The specimen sequenced was CD4+ T cells from PBMCs. The receptor source for this set is a human donor in good health. CDR3s include the opening cysteine and the closing phenylalanine or tryptophan. Fields, in order: D gene, V gene, clone size, J gene, CDR3 DNA, CDR3 protein. D genes are given only for firm matches. The size field is filled for only some rows; it gives once, few, many or a size class.

TRBD2	TRBV2	-	TRBJ2-2	TGTGCCAGCAGTGCTAGCGGGGTCCCGAACACCGGGGAGCTGTTTTTT	CASSASGVPNTGELFF
-	TRBV14	-	TRBJ1-2	TGTGCCAGCAGCCAAGACAGCTATAACTATGGCTACACCTTC	CASSQDSYNYGYTF
-	TRBV6-2/TRBV6-3	-	TRBJ2-1	TGTGCCAGCAGTTACTCGTGGTGGGCAGGGGAGGGTAACTCCTACAATGAGCAGTTCTTC	CASSYSWWAGEGNSYNEQFF
TRBD2	TRBV7-9	-	TRBJ2-5	TGTACCAGCATCCCAAGACTAGCGGGAGCTTCGGAAAAAGAGACCCAGTACTTC	CTSIPRLAGASEKETQYF
TRBD1	TRBV20-1	-	TRBJ1-5	TGCAGTGCTTATACAGGGGGCAATCAGCCCCAGCATTTT	CSAYTGGNQPQHF
-	TRBV19	once	TRBJ2-6	TGTGCCAGTATGGCCCCACTCGGCTCTGGGGCCAACGTCCTGACTTTC	CASMAPLGSGANVLTF
-	TRBV3-1	-	TRBJ2-7	TGTGCCAGCAGCCCCTTCGCGGGACGTTTTGATAAAGAGCAGTACTTC	CASSPFAGRFDKEQYF
-	TRBV7-9	-	TRBJ1-6	TGTGCCAGCAGTTACAATAATTCACCCCTCCACTTT	CASSYNNSPLHF
TRBD1	TRBV5-1	-	TRBJ1-4	TGCGCCAGCAGCCCAACGGACAGGGAGGTTGGAAAACTGTTTTTT	CASSPTDREVGKLFF
-	TRBV5-1	-	TRBJ1-1	TGCGCCAGCAGCTACAACCGCGCCTGGGCAGATAACACTGAAGCTTTCTTT	CASSYNRAWADNTEAFF
-	TRBV12-3/TRBV12-4	-	TRBJ2-1	TGTGCCAGCAACGGACAAGACAATGAGCAGTTCTTC	CASNGQDNEQFF
-	TRBV29-1	-	TRBJ2-5	TGCAGCGCCCTACTGGCGCGGGGCGCGAGAGAGACCCAGTACTTC	CSALLARGARETQYF
TRBD2	TRBV11-3	-	TRBJ2-1	TGTGCCAGCAGCTCTAGCGGGAGTGCTGGTGAGCAGTTCTTC	CASSSSGSAGEQFF
TRBD1	TRBV4-1	-	TRBJ1-5	TGCGCCAGCAGCCCCGGGACAGACAATCAGCCCCAGCATTTT	CASSPGTDNQPQHF
TRBD2	TRBV5-4	-	TRBJ2-5	TGTGCCAGCAGCTTTCGACTAGCGGGAAACCAAGAGACCCAGTACTTC	CASSFRLAGNQETQYF
-	TRBV6-5	few	TRBJ1-5	TGTGCCAGCAGTTACTCGTCAGGAAATCAGCCCCAGCATTTT	CASSYSSGNQPQHF
TRBD2	TRBV6-5	-	TRBJ2-7	TGTGCCAGCAGTTACTCGGGGACTAGCGGGAGACGCGAGCAGTACTTC	CASSYSGTSGRREQYF
-	TRBV19	-	TRBJ1-5	TGTGCCAGTAATACGGGACGGAGCAATCAGCCCCAGCATTTT	CASNTGRSNQPQHF
TRBD2	TRBV19	-	TRBJ2-1	TGTGCCAGTAGTACGAGCGGGAGGGTCTCCTACAATGAGCAGTTCTTC	CASSTSGRVSYNEQFF
-	TRBV4-1	-	TRBJ1-4	TGCGCCAGCAGCCCCCCAGACCTTTTCGGGGAACTGTTTTTT	CASSPPDLFGELFF
-	TRBV10-3	-	TRBJ2-5	TGTGCCACAACACCAGCGGGAAGGGGGGGGGAGACCCAGTACTTC	CATTPAGRGGETQYF
-	TRBV4-3	-	TRBJ2-2	TGCGCCAGCAGCCAAGAGAGAGGGGGCACCGGGGAGCTGTTTTTT	CASSQERGGTGELFF
TRBD2	TRBV5-1	-	TRBJ2-2	TGCGCCAGCAGCCCTCTAGGGAGGGACACCGGGGAGCTGTTTTTT	CASSPLGRDTGELFF
TRBD2	TRBV6-2/TRBV6-3	-	TRBJ2-1	TGTGCCAGCAGTTTAACGGGAGGGGACAATGAGCAGTTCTTC	CASSLTGGDNEQFF
-	TRBV4-3	once	TRBJ2-1	TGCGCCAGCAGTCCAGGGACGCGCTCCTACAATGAGCAGTTCTTC	CASSPGTRSYNEQFF
-	TRBV6-5	-	TRBJ1-1	TGTGCCAGCAGTCGGACTTGGGACACTGAAGCTTTCTTT	CASSRTWDTEAFF
-	TRBV5-6	-	TRBJ2-7	TGTGCCAGCAGCTTTCCCCAGGGTAGCGTGCACGAGCAGTACTTC	CASSFPQGSVHEQYF
TRBD1	TRBV25-1	-	TRBJ1-4	TGTGCCAGCAGCCGCGGGACAGGGTATGAAAAACTGTTTTTT	CASSRGTGYEKLFF
TRBD1	TRBV7-9	-	TRBJ2-1	TGTGCCAGCAGCTTTGAAACAGGGGGCGCGGGCAATGAGCAGTTCTTC	CASSFETGGAGNEQFF
TRBD2	TRBV27	-	TRBJ2-1	TGTGCCAGCAGGGGACTAGCCTCCTACAATGAGCAGTTCTTC	CASRGLASYNEQFF
TRBD2	TRBV20-1	-	TRBJ2-7	TGCAGTGCTAGAGTTAGCGGGAGGGTCTACGAGCAGTACTTC	CSARVSGRVYEQYF
-	TRBV3-1	-	TRBJ2-5	TGTGCCAGCAGCTTCCGGTGGGAAGAGACCCAGTACTTC	CASSFRWEETQYF
TRBD1	TRBV20-1	-	TRBJ1-4	TGCAGTGCGTCCCTCGACAGGGGAGAAAAACTGTTTTTT	CSASLDRGEKLFF
-	TRBV9	-	TRBJ1-1	TGTGCCAGCAGCGCATCCCTCGCCTTCTCAGGGAACACTGAAGCTTTCTTT	CASSASLAFSGNTEAFF
TRBD2	TRBV5-1	once	TRBJ2-5	TGCGCCAGCAGCTCAGGGACTAGCCTAGAGACCCAGTACTTC	CASSSGTSLETQYF
-	TRBV19	-	TRBJ2-4	TGTGCCAGTAGTATAGGGGGGACTGGTCCGGTAAACATTCAGTACTTC	CASSIGGTGPVNIQYF
TRBD2	TRBV15	-	TRBJ2-1	TGTGCCACCAGCAAAGCGCTGGGAGCTGGACTAGACAATGAGCAGTTCTTC	CATSKALGAGLDNEQFF
-	TRBV19	-	TRBJ1-5	TGTGCCAGCGTTACCGGGTTCAATCAGCCCCAGCATTTT	CASVTGFNQPQHF
-	TRBV2	once	TRBJ2-1	TGTGCCAGCAGTTTGACTAGTTCGGTTGGTGAGCAGTTCTTC	CASSLTSSVGEQFF
TRBD1	TRBV24-1	-	TRBJ2-7	TGTGCCACCAGTGATTCGCAGGGGGCAGGCGAGCAGTACTTC	CATSDSQGAGEQYF
-	TRBV5-1	-	TRBJ1-1	TGCGCCAGCAGCTTGGGGGAGGGTTGGAACACTGAAGCTTTCTTT	CASSLGEGWNTEAFF
-	TRBV5-1	-	TRBJ2-1	TGCGCCAGCACGGTGCAGGGGATGGTCAATGAGCAGTTCTTC	CASTVQGMVNEQFF
-	TRBV4-2	-	TRBJ2-5	TGTGCCAGCAGCCAAGGATTTACGGGAGAGCGAGAGACCCAGTACTTC	CASSQGFTGERETQYF
-	TRBV14	-	TRBJ1-1	TGTGCCAGCAGCTTCCTAGGGGGAAACACTGAAGCTTTCTTT	CASSFLGGNTEAFF
TRBD2	TRBV19	-	TRBJ2-1	TGTGCCAGTACCTATACTAGCGGGAGGGCCGATGAGCAGTTCTTC	CASTYTSGRADEQFF
TRBD1	TRBV19	few	TRBJ2-2	TGTGCCAGTAAGGGGGACAGACGCGACACCGGGGAGCTGTTTTTT	CASKGDRRDTGELFF
-	TRBV3-1	-	TRBJ1-1	TGTGCCAGCACTTTTGGAGGAATGAACACTGAAGCTTTCTTT	CASTFGGMNTEAFF
-	TRBV27	-	TRBJ2-5	TGTGCCAGTTCCACCGGGACGGCGAGGGGAGAGACCCAGTACTTC	CASSTGTARGETQYF
-	TRBV9	-	TRBJ2-7	TGTGCCAGCAGTGCCGGGACCGAGTACGAGCAGTACTTC	CASSAGTEYEQYF
-	TRBV12-3/TRBV12-4	-	TRBJ2-1	TGTGCCAGCACCCCCCCGGGGGGCTGGGACAATGAGCAGTTCTTC	CASTPPGGWDNEQFF
-	TRBV25-1	-	TRBJ2-3	TGTGCCAGCAGTGGAGCGGAAACTAGCACAGATACGCAGTATTTT	CASSGAETSTDTQYF
TRBD1	TRBV7-9	-	TRBJ2-1	TGTGCCAGCAGCTACGACAGGGTTCAGTTCTTC	CASSYDRVQFF
-	TRBV7-9	-	TRBJ1-2	TGTGCCAGCACCAGGACCCCGGGGGGCTACACCTTC	CASTRTPGGYTF
-	TRBV3-1	-	TRBJ1-1	TGTGCCAGCAGCCTCAAGGGGGGAGCTTTCTTT	CASSLKGGAFF